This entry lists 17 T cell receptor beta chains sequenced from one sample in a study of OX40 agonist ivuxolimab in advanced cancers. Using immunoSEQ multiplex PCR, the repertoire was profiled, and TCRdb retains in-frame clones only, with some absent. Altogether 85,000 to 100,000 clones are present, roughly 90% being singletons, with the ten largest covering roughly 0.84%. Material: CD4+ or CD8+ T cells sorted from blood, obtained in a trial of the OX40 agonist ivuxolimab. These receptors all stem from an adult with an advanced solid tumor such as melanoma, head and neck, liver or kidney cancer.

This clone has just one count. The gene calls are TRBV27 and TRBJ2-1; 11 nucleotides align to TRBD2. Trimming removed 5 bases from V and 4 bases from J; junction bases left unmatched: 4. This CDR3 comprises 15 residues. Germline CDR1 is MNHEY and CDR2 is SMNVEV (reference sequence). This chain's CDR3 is CASSRSGGAYNEQFF. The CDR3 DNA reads TGTGCCAGCAGTCGTAGCGGGGGGGCGTACAATGAGCAGTTCTTC.

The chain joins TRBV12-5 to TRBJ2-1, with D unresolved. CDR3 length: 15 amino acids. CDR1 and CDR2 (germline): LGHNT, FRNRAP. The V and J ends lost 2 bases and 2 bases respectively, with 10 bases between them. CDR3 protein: CASGLRSGAYNEQFF. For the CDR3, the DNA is TGTGCTAGTGGTTTGCGGAGTGGGGCCTACAATGAGCAGTTCTTC.

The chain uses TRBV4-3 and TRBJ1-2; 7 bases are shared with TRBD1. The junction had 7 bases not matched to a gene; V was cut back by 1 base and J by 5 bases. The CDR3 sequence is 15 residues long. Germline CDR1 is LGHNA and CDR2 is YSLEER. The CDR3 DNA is TGCGCCAGCAGCCAAGCCCGGGACAGCTCGTATGGCTACACCTTC. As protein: CASSQARDSSYGYTF.

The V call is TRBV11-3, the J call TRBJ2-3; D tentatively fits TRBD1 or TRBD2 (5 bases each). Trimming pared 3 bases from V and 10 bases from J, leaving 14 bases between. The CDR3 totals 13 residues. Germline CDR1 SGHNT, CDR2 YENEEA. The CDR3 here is CASSFGTMGAQYF. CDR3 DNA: TGTGCCAGCAGCTTTGGTACTATGGGGGCGCAGTATTTT.

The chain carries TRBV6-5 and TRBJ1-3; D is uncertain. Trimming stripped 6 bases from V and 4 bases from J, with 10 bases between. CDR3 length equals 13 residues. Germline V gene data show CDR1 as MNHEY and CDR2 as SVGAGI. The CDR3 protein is CASRPPGGNTIYF. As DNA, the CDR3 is TGTGCCAGCAGGCCCCCCGGGGGAAACACCATATATTTT.

The CDR3 DNA reads as TGCAGCGTTGAGGGATTAACACGTGAAGCTTTCTTT. Residues: CSVEGLTREAFF. This rearrangement joins TRBV29-1 to TRBJ1-1, with no clear D. This CDR3 has 12 amino acids. V was trimmed by 3 bases and J by 7 bases, leaving 12 bases between them. Germline V gives CDR1 SQVTM, CDR2 ANQGSEA.

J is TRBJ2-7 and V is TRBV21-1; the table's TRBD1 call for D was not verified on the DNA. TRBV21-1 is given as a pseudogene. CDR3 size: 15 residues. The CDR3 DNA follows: TGTGCCAGCAGCAAAGGACAGGGGGCTTCCTACGAGCAGTACTTC. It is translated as CASSKGQGASYEQYF.

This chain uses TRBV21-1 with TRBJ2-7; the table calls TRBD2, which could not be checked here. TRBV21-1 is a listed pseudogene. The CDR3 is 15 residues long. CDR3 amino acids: CASSKDGGSLIEQYF. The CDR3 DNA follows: TGTGCCAGCAGCAAAGACGGGGGGAGCCTTATAGAGCAGTACTTC.

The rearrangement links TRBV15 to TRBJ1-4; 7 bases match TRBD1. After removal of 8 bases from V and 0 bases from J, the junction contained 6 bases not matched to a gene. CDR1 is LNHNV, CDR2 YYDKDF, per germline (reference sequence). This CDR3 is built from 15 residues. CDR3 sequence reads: CATGPGQTTNEKLFF. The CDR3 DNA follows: TGTGCCACCGGGCCGGGACAGACAACTAATGAAAAACTGTTTTTT.

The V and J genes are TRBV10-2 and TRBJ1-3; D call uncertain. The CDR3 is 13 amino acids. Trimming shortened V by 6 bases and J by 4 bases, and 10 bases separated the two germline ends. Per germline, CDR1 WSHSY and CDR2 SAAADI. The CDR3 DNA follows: TGCGCCAGCAGAAGCAGTAGCGGAAACACCATATATTTT. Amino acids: CASRSSSGNTIYF.

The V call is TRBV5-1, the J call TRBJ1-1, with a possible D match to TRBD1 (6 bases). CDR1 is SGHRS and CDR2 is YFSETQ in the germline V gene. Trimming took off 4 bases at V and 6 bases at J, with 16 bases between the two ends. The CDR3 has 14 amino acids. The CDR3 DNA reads TGCGCCAGCAGCCTCAACGTGGGGGCGGCTGAAGCTTTCTTT. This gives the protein CASSLNVGAAEAFF.

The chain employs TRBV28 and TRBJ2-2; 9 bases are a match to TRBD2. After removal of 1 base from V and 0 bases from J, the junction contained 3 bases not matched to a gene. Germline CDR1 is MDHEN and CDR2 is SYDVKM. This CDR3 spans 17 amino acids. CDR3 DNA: TGTGCCAGCAGTTTATCTAGCGGGGTCGCGAACACCGGGGAGCTGTTTTTT. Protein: CASSLSSGVANTGELFF. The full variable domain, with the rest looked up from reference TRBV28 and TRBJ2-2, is DVKVTQSSRYLVKRTGEKVFLECVQDMDHENMFWYRQDPGLGLRLIYFSYDVKMKEKGDIPEGYSVSREKKERFSLILESASTNQTSMYLCASSLSSGVANTGELFFGEGSRLTVL.

The DNA for the CDR3 is TGTGCCAGCAGCTTGGGAATCAAAAACATTCAGTACTTC. Translation: CASSLGIKNIQYF. The chain employs TRBV7-2 and TRBJ2-4; no definite D call. CDR1 is SGHTA and CDR2 is FQGNSA in the germline V gene. Between the trimmed V and J ends, which lost 3 bases and 3 bases, there was a span of 6 bases. The CDR3 runs 13 residues.

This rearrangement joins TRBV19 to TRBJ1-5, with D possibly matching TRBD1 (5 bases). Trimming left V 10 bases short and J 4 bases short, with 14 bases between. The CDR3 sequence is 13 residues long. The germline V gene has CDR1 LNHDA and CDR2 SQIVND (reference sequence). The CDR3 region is CATSPGTNQPQHF. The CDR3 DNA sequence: TGTGCCACCAGTCCGGGGACGAATCAGCCCCAGCATTTT. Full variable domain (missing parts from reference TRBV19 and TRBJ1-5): DGGITQSPKYLFRKEGQNVTLSCEQNLNHDAMYWYRQDPGQGLRLIYYSQIVNDFQKGDIAEGYSVSREKKESFPLTVTSAQKNPTAFYLCATSPGTNQPQHFGDGTRLSIL.

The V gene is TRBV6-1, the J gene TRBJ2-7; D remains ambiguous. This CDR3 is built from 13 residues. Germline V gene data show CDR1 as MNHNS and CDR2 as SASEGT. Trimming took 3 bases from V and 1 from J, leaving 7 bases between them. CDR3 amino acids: CASSEKGSYEQYF. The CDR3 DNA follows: TGTGCCAGCAGTGAGAAGGGTTCCTACGAGCAGTACTTC.

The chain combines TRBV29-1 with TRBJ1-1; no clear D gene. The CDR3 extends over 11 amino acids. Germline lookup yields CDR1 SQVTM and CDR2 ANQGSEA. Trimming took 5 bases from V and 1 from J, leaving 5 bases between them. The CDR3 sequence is CSVQPNTEAFF. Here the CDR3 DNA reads TGCAGCGTTCAACCGAACACTGAAGCTTTCTTT.

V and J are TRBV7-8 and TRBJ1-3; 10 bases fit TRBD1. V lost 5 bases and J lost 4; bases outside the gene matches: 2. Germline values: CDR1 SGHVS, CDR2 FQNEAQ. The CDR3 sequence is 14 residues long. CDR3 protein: CASSQDRGGNTIYF. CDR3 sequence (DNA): TGTGCCAGCAGCCAGGACAGGGGGGGAAACACCATATATTTT.